This paragraph reports one T cell receptor beta chain. The sample holds many counts of this clonotype. Its antigen remains undetermined. No qualities accompany the bases; no much larger clone lies one base away. This entry belongs to a study of human T cells and chemical hapten exposure (dated by TCRdb to about 2021). A note on the overall study: For sensitization, 2% DPC in acetone was applied to a roughly 2 cm by roughly 2 cm area of upper inner arm skin. Nearly 30 alopecia patients gave blood for TCR sequencing at one to four time points (pre-sensitization, 2, 6 and 24 weeks). Blood samples were taken from patients before sensitization (week 0) and at 2, 6 and about 24 weeks after DPC sensitization. Patients additionally received weekly therapeutic DPC doses to the scalp throughout the approximately 22-week study period. This study followed changes in the peripheral blood TCR repertoire in vivo during primary and secondary sensitization of alopecia patients to the hapten diphenylcyclopropenone (DPC). Most of the patients in the cohort were female, and the cohort covered alopecia areata with under or over 50% scalp involvement, alopecia totalis and alopecia universalis. The libraries were sequenced as a pool, and the TCR yield per sample differed mostly because of small variations in library volumes within the pool. Patch testing was done on the upper back using Finn chambers containing 0.01% DPC, and results were scored after 6 days according to International Contact Dermatitis Research Group standards. Study-wide findings and limitations: Significantly more large CDR3 similarity clusters were formed by expanded TCRs than by pre-sensitization or healthy control sets, consistent with antigen-driven responses. No change with DPC sensitization was found in the number of TCRs above 1 in 1000 frequency, and no evidence of global repertoire structure alterations was found. Because every patient had alopecia, a presumed autoimmune disease, the patients' immune response might differ from that of healthy individuals. After repeated subsampling, the strength of the expansion versus patch-test correlation and the threshold at which it became significant changed. The number of PT1 expanded TCRs positively correlated with patch test score, significant at thresholds 8, 16 and 32 but not 4.

In the germline V gene, CDR1 corresponds to SGHRS and CDR2 to YFSETQ. Including the terminal cysteine and phenylalanine, the CDR3 comprises 16 residues. The CDR3 DNA has 48 bases and is translated from base 1. V is pared back by 0 bases and J by 1 base, with 10 bases lying between the germline termini. Receptor amplification or capture employed RACE. The sequencing machine was a NextSeq 500. During library preparation, unique molecular identifiers were attached to individual cDNA molecules so that TCRs could be counted in a quantitative, reproducible way. Both TCR alpha and TCR beta chains were sequenced from each blood RNA sample. Under the source paper's analysis protocol: Samples had a median of about 96,000 TCRs, with a range from roughly 23,224 to 750,000. V, J and CDR3 annotation of the TCR reads was performed with the Decombinator software suite. For the PS versus PT1 abundance plots, all samples were subsampled to the same number of TCRs (28,000). Expanded TCRs were defined as absent before sensitization and observed at least eight times at the 2-week time point. In TCRdb, the public reads were trimmed at Q25 with fastp and aligned with MiXCR, with productive beta chains retained. All rows with the same CDR3 protein become a single entry with the most common DNA and genes. The V and J calls were determined by TCRdb, not by the authors. In all, the sample holds roughly 380,000 distinct CDR3 sequences, and about 6.9% of those were seen once. The top ten constitute over 5.5% of the sample.

The time point tag for this specimen amounts to: patch test 2, 6 weeks after DPC sensitization. According to the study, the label for this sample's treatment or condition signals: therapeutic diphenylcyclopropenone sensitization with weekly scalp DPC. At every patch-test visit, the blood draw took place before the patch test was put on. To be eligible, patients had to be aged 18 to 70, diagnosed with alopecia and judged suitable for DPC therapy, while pregnant patients were excluded. Unfractionated whole blood was collected in Tempus Blood RNA tubes, and total RNA was extracted from that blood. The sample consisted of whole blood, taken in connection with sensitization to the hapten diphenylcyclopropenone (DPC). Recombination joined TRBV5-1 with TRBJ2-2, with the D call perhaps TRBD1 or TRBD2, as 5 bases match in each case. This sequence was found in a woman under 30 with alopecia areata. Some clones in this sample may be carry-over from other donors' samples. The CDR3 reads as follows: CASSLAGTKNTGELFF. Read as DNA, the sequence is TGCGCCAGCAGCTTGGCCGGGACCAAGAACACCGGGGAGCTGTTTTTT.